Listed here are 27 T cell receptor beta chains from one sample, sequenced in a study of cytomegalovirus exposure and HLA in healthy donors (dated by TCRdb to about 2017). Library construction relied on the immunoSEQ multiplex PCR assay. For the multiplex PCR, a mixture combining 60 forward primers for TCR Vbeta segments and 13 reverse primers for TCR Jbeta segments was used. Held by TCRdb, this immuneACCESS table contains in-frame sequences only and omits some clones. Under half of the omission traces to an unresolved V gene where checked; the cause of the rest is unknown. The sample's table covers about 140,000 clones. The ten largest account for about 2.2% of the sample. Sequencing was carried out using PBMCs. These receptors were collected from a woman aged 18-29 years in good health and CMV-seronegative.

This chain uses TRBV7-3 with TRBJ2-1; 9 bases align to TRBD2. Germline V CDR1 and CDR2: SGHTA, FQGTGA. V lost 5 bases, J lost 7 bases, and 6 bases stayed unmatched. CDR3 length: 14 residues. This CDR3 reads CASSLGLATNEQFF. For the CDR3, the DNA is TGTGCCAGCAGCCTAGGACTAGCGACGAATGAGCAGTTCTTC.

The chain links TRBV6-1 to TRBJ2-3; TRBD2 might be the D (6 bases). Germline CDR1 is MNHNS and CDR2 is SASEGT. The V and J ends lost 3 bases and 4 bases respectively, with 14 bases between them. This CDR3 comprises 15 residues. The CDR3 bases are TGTGCCAGCAGTGACCTCCCGGGAGCGGCAGATACGCAGTATTTT. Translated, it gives CASSDLPGAADTQYF.

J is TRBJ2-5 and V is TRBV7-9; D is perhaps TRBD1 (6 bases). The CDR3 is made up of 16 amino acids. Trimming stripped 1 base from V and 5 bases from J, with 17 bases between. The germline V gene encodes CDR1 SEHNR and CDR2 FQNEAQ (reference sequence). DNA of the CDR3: TGTGCCAGCAGCTTAGGGGTGGGGGCCAGCCGGGAGACCCAGTACTTC. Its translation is CASSLGVGASRETQYF.

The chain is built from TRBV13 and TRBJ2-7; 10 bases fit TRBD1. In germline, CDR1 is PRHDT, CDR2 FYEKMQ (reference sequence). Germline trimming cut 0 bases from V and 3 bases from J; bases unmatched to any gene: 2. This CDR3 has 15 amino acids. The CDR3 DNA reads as TGTGCCAGCAGCTTAGGTGGGACAGGGGTCTACGAGCAGTACTTC. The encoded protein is CASSLGGTGVYEQYF.

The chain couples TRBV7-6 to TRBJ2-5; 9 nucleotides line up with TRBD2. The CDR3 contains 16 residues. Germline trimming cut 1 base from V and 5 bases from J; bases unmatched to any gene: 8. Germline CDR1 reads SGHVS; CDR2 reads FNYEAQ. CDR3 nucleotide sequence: TGTGCCAGCAGCTTAGTTAGCGGGAGATCCGGGGAGACCCAGTACTTC. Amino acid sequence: CASSLVSGRSGETQYF. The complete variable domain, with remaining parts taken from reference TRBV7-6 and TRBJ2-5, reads GAGVSQSPRYKVTKRGQDVALRCDPISGHVSLYWYRQALGQGPEFLTYFNYEAQQDKSGLPNDRFSAERPEGSISTLTIQRTEQRDSAMYRCASSLVSGRSGETQYFGPGTRLLVL.

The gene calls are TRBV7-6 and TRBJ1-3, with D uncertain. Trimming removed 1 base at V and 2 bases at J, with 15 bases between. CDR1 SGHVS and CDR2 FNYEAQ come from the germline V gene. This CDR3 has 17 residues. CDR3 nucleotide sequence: TGTGCCAGCAGCTTAGACGCAGGAACCTTCCCTGGAAACACCATATATTTT. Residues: CASSLDAGTFPGNTIYF. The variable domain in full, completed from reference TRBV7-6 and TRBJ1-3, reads GAGVSQSPRYKVTKRGQDVALRCDPISGHVSLYWYRQALGQGPEFLTYFNYEAQQDKSGLPNDRFSAERPEGSISTLTIQRTEQRDSAMYRCASSLDAGTFPGNTIYFGEGSWLTVV.

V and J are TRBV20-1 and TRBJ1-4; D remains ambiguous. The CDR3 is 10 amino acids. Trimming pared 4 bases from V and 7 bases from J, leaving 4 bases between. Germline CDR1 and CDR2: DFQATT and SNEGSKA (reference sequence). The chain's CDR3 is CSAIREKLFF. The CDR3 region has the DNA TGCAGTGCTATCCGTGAAAAACTGTTTTTT.

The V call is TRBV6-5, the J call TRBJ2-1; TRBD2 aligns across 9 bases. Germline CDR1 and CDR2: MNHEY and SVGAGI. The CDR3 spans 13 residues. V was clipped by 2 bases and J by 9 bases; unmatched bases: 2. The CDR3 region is CASSYVLAGEQFF. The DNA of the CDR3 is TGTGCCAGCAGTTACGTACTAGCGGGTGAGCAGTTCTTC.

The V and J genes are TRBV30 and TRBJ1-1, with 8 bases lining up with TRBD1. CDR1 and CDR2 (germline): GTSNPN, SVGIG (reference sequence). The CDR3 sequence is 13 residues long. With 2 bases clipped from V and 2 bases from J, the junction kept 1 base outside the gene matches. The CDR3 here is CAWSPGGNTEAFF. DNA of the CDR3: TGTGCCTGGAGTCCAGGGGGCAACACTGAAGCTTTCTTT.

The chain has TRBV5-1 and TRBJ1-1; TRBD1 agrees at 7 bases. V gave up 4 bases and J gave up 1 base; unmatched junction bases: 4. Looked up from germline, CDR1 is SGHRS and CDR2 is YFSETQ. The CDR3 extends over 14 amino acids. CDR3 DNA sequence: TGCGCCAGCAGCCCCGGGACAGCGAACACTGAAGCTTTCTTT. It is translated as CASSPGTANTEAFF.

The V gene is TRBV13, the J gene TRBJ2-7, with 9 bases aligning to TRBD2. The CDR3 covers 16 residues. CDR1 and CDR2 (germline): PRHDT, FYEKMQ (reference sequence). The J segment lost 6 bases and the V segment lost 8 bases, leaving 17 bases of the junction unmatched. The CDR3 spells CASGPPFPGGRGEQYF. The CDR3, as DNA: TGTGCCAGCGGGCCTCCTTTCCCCGGCGGGAGGGGCGAGCAGTACTTC.

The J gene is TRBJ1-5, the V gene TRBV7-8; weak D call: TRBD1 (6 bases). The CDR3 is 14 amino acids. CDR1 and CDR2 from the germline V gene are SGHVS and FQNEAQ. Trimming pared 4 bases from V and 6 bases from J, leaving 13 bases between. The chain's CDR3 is CASSSGTSTQPQHF. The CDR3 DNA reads TGTGCCAGCAGCTCAGGGACATCCACTCAGCCCCAGCATTTT.

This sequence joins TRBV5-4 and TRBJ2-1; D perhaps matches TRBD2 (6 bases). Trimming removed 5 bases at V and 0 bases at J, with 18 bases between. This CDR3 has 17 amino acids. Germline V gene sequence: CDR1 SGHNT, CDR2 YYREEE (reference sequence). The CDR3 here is CASRYSFGRSSYNEQFF. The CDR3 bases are TGTGCCAGCAGGTATTCTTTCGGGAGAAGCTCCTACAATGAGCAGTTCTTC. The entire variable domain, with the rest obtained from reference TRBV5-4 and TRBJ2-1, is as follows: ETGVTQSPTHLIKTRGQQVTLRCSSQSGHNTVSWYQQALGQGPQFIFQYYREEENGRGNFPPRFSGLQFPNYSSELNVNALELDDSALYLCASRYSFGRSSYNEQFFGPGTRLTVL.

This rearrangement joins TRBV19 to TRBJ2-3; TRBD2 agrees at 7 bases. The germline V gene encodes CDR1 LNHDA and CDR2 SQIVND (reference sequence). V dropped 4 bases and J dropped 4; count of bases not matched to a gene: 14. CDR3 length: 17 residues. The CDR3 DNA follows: TGTGCCAGTAGTAATAGAAGGCGGGAGATGGGGGCAGATACGCAGTATTTT. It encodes CASSNRRREMGADTQYF.

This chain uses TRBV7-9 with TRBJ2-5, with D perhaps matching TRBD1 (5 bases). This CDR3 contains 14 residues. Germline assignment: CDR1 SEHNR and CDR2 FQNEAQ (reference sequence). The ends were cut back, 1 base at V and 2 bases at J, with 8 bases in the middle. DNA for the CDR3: TGTGCCAGCAGCTTAGGCGCAGGGCAAGAGACCCAGTACTTC. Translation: CASSLGAGQETQYF.

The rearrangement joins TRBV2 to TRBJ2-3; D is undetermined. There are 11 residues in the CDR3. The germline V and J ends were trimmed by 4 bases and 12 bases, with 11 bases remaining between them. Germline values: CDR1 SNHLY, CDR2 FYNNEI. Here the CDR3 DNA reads TGTGCCAGCAGTGCGCGGCTCGCCCAGTATTTT. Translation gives CASSARLAQYF.

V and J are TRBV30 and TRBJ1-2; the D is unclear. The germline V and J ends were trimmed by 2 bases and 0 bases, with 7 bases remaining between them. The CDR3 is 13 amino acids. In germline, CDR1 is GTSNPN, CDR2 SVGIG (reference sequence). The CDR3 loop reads CAWSLEANYGYTF. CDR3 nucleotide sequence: TGTGCCTGGAGTCTAGAAGCTAACTATGGCTACACCTTC.

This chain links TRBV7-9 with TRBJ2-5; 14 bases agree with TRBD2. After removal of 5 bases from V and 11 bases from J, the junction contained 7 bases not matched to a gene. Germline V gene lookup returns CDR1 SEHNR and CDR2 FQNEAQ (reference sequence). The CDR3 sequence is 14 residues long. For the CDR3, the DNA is TGTGCCAGCAGCCCGGGACTAGCGGGAGAAGAGCAGTACTTC. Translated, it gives CASSPGLAGEEQYF.

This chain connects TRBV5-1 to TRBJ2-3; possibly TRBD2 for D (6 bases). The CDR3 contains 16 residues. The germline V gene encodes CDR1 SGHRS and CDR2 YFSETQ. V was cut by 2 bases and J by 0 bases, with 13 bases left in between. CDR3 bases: TGCGCCAGCAGCTTAGTCTATAGCGGCAGCACAGATACGCAGTATTTT. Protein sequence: CASSLVYSGSTDTQYF.

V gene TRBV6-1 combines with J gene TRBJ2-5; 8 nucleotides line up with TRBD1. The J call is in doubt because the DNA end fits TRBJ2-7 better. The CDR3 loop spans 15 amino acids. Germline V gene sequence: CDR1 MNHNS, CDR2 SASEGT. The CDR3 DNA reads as TGTGCCAGCAGTGGGGGGGACCCAGGGGGCTCCGAGCAGTACTTC. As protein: CASSGGDPGGSEQYF.

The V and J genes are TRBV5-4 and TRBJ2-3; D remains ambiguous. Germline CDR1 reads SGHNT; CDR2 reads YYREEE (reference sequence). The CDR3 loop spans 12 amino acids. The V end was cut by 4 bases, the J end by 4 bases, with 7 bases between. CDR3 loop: CASSPGADTQYF. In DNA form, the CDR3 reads TGTGCCAGCAGCCCCGGAGCAGATACGCAGTATTTT.

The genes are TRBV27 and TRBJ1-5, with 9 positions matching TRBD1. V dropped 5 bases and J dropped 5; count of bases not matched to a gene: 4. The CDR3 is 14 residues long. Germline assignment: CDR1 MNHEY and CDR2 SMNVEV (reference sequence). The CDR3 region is CASSPGTGHQPQHF. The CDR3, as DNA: TGTGCCAGCAGTCCGGGGACAGGGCATCAGCCCCAGCATTTT.

The CDR3 nucleotides read TGTGCCAGACATCGGTCTAGCGGCTCCTACAATGAGCAGTTCTTC. It yields the protein CARHRSSGSYNEQFF. V usage is TRBV19 and J usage is TRBJ2-1; TRBD2 aligns across 7 bases. Germline-derived CDR1 and CDR2 are LNHDA and SQIVND (reference sequence). CDR3 length: 15 amino acids. J lost 0 bases, V lost 9 bases, and 8 bases had no gene match.

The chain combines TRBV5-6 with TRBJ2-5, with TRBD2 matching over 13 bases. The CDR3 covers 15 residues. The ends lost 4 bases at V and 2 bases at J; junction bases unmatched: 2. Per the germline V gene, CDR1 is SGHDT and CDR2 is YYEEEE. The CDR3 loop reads CASSRGLAGQETQYF. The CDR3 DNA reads TGTGCCAGCAGCAGGGGACTAGCGGGACAAGAGACCCAGTACTTC.

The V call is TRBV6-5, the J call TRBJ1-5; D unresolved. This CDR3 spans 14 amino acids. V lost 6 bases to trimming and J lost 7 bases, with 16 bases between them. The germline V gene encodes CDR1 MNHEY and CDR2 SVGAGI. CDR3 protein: CASSRHFGVQPQHF. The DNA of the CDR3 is TGTGCCAGCAGCCGACACTTCGGCGTGCAGCCCCAGCATTTT.

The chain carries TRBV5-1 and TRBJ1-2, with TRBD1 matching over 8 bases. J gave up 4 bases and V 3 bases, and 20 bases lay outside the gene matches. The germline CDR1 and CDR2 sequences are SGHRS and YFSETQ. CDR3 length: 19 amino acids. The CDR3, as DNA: TGCGCCAGCAGCTCACCGCCGATTGTTGCAGGGGGCGAGAGCTATGGCTACACCTTC. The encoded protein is CASSSPPIVAGGESYGYTF.

The CDR3 coding sequence is TGTGCCAGCAGCGCAATAGCGGGACCTCAAGAGACCCAGTACTTC. Translated, it gives CASSAIAGPQETQYF. V and J are TRBV7-2 and TRBJ2-5; 8 nucleotides agree with TRBD2. This CDR3 has 15 amino acids. Germline CDR1 is SGHTA and CDR2 is FQGNSA. V dropped 5 bases and J dropped 2; count of bases not matched to a gene: 7. Combining the CDR3 with reference TRBV7-2 and TRBJ2-5 gives the whole variable domain GAGVSQSPSNKVTEKGKDVELRCDPISGHTALYWYRQSLGQGLEFLIYFQGNSAPDKSGLPSDRFSAERTGGSVSTLTIQRTQQEDSAVYLCASSAIAGPQETQYFGPGTRLLVL.